This record looks at one T cell receptor beta chain sequence and its context. Per the study methods: Using reference gene primer amplification, nucleated cell counts were estimated. Sequenced by immunoSEQ multiplex PCR; TCRdb stores in-frame clones only, minus some. V and J calls and clone size come straight from that table; D and trimming were deduced from the DNA. The table includes 200,000 to 300,000 clones, 82% detected once. These data are taken from a study of blood T cell repertoires in COVID-19. About the research overall: Collection of acute and convalescent COVID-19 samples took place in the United States, Italy and Spain. Nucleic acid was either cDNA or gDNA, and it came from T cells, B-cell-depleted T cells, or PBMCs.

The germline gives CDR1 SEHNR, CDR2 FQNEAQ (reference sequence). CDR3 length: 17 residues. Unmatched junction bases numbered 9, after V lost 0 bases and J lost 7 bases. V is TRBV7-9 and J is TRBJ2-1; 10 bases are shared with TRBD2. The sequenced material came from peripheral blood. This clonotype originated in an older woman with active or convalescent COVID-19. As DNA, the CDR3 is TGTGCCAGCAGCTTAGCGGCGGGACTAGCGAGCATTAATGAGCAGTTCTTC. Translating gives CASSLAAGLASINEQFF.